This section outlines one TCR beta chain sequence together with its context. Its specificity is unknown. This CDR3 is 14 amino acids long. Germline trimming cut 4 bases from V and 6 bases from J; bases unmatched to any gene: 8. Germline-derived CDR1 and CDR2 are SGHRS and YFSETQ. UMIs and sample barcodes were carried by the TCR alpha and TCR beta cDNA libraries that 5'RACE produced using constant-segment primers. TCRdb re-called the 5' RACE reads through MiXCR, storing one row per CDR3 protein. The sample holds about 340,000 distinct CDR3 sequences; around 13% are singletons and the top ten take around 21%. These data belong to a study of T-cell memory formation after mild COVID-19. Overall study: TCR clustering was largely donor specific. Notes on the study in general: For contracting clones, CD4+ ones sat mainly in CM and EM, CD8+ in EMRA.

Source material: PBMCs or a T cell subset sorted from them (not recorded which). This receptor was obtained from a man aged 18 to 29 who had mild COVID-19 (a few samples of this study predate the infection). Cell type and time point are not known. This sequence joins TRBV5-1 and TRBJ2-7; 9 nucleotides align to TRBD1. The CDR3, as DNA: TGCGCCAGCAGCCCCGGGACAGGGTCAAGCGAGCAGTACTTC. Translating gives CASSPGTGSSEQYF.